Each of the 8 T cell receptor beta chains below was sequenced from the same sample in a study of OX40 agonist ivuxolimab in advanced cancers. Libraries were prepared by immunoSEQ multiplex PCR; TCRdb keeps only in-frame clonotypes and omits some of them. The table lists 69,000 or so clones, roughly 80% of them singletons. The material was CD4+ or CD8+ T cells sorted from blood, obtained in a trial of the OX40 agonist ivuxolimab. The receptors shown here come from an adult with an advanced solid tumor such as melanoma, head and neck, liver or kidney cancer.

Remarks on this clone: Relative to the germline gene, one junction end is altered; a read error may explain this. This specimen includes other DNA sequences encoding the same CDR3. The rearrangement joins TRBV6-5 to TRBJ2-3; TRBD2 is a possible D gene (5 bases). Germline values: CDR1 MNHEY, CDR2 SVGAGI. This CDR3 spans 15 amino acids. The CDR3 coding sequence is TGTGCTAGCAGTCTCGGGGAATTCTCCACAGATACGCAGTATTTT. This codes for CASSLGEFSTDTQYF.

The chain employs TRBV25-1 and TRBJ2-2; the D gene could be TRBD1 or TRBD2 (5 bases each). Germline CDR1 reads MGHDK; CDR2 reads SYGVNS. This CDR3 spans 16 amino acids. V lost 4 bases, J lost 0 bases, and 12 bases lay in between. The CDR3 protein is CASSVPGAANTGELFF. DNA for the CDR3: TGTGCCAGCAGTGTTCCCGGGGCCGCGAACACCGGGGAGCTGTTTTTT.

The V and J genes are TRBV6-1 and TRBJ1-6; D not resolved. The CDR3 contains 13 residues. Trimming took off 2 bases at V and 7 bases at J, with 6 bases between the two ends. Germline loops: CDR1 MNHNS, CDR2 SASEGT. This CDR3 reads CASSESINSPLHF. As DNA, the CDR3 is TGTGCCAGCAGTGAAAGCATCAATTCACCCCTCCACTTT.

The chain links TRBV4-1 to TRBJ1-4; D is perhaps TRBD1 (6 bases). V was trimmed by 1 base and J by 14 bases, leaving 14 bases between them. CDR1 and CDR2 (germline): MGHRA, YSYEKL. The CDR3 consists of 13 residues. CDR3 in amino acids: CASSQGLQGRLFF. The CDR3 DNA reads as TGCGCCAGCAGCCAAGGGCTCCAGGGGAGGCTGTTTTTT.

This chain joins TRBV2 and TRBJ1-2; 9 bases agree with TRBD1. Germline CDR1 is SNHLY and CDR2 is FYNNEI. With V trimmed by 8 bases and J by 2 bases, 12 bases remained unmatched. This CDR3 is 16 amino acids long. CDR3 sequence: CASLDPRGQGNYGYTF. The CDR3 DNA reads TGTGCCAGCCTAGACCCCAGGGGACAGGGAAACTATGGCTACACCTTC.

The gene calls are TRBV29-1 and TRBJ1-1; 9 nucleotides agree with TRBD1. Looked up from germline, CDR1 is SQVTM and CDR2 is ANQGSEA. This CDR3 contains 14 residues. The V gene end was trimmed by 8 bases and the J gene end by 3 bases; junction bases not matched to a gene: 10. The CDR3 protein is CSYGTGSEYTEAFF. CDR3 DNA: TGCAGCTACGGGACAGGGTCTGAGTACACTGAAGCTTTCTTT.

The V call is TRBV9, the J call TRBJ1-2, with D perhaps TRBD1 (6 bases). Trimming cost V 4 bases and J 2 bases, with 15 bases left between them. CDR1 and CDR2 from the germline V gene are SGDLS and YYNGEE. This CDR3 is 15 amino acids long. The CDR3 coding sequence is TGTGCCAGCAGCCAAGTGGCGGGGGCGAACTATGGCTACACCTTC. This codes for CASSQVAGANYGYTF.

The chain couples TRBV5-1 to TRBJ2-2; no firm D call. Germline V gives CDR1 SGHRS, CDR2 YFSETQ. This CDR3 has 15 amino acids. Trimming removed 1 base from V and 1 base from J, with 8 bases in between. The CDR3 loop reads CASSLSPGNTGELFF. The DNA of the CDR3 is TGCGCCAGCAGCTTGTCTCCGGGGAACACCGGGGAGCTGTTTTTT.